The clone carrying this TCR beta chain was seen at least ten times. As yet, its antigen is unknown. In germline, CDR1 is SGHTA, CDR2 FQGNSA. Trimming left V 0 bases short and J 4 bases short, with 9 bases between. The CDR3 sequence is 14 residues long. The sample originates from a study of T cell repertoires in cytomegalovirus infection. The wider study: Indicated by public TCR beta signatures were CMV infection and matching HLA type.

TCRdb re-analysed the reads in MiXCR, keeping a single row per CDR3 protein. Here the sample spans some 320,000 distinct CDR3 sequences, more than 8% being singletons. Study-level results: Carriers of CMV and the relevant HLA type were discriminated by public TCR beta frequency. The ex vivo response showed dominance by HLA-C-restricted CMV-specific TCR beta clonotypes.

This chain joins TRBV7-2 and TRBJ1-2; D is undetermined. This TCR was recovered from a human donor in good health (CMV status not recorded). Some clones in this sample may be carry-over from other donors' samples. The sequenced sample consisted of PBMCs. In DNA form, the CDR3 reads TGTGCCAGCAGCTTAGCGCGGGTGGGCTATGGCTACACCTTC. This encodes CASSLARVGYGYTF.